A selection of T cell receptor beta chains follows, all from one sample in a study of T cell responses to AZD1222 COVID-19 vaccine. Repertoires were generated with immunoSEQ multiplex PCR, while TCRdb's copy carries only in-frame clones and drops some. Of around 74,000 clones listed, about 92% are singletons. The sequenced sample was peripheral blood, obtained on day 0 of MenACWY control vaccination. The receptors shown here come from an adult in good health. Each CDR3 is given with its conserved first and last residue. The D gene is left open where the match is weak. Clone size is not always given. Where it is, it says once, few, many or a class for expanded clones.

v_gene: TRBV24-1
abundance: -
j_gene: TRBJ2-1
d_gene: -
CDR3nt: TGTGCCACCAGTGATTTTACTGAGGCTGAGCAGTTCTTC
CDR3aa: CATSDFTEAEQFF

v_gene: TRBV5-6
abundance: once
j_gene: TRBJ2-5
d_gene: -
CDR3nt: TGTGCCAGCAGCTTGCAGGGTTGGGAAGAGACCCAGTACTTC
CDR3aa: CASSLQGWEETQYF

v_gene: TRBV14
abundance: -
j_gene: TRBJ1-4
d_gene: -
CDR3nt: TGTGCCAGCAGCCAAGTAACCCCCCGGGATGAAAAACTGTTTTTT
CDR3aa: CASSQVTPRDEKLFF

v_gene: TRBV28
abundance: -
j_gene: TRBJ2-1
d_gene: TRBD2
CDR3nt: TGTGCCAGCAGTTTTGGGGAGGGGACTAGCGGGAGCTATGAGCAGTTCTTC
CDR3aa: CASSFGEGTSGSYEQFF

v_gene: TRBV7-6
abundance: -
j_gene: TRBJ1-4
d_gene: TRBD1
CDR3nt: TGTGCCAGCAGCAAGCCACAGGGGGGTCTTGAAAAACTGTTTTTT
CDR3aa: CASSKPQGGLEKLFF

v_gene: TRBV5-4
abundance: -
j_gene: TRBJ1-2
d_gene: -
CDR3nt: TGTGCCAGCAGCTTAACCGCGGGAAACTATGGCTACACCTTC
CDR3aa: CASSLTAGNYGYTF

v_gene: TRBV9
abundance: -
j_gene: TRBJ1-2
d_gene: -
CDR3nt: TGTGCCAGCAGCGTAGAGAAAGAGGGCTATGGCTACACCTTC
CDR3aa: CASSVEKEGYGYTF

v_gene: TRBV6-5
abundance: -
j_gene: TRBJ2-1
d_gene: -
CDR3nt: TGTGCCAGCAGTTATATTGTCAATGAGCAGTTCTTC
CDR3aa: CASSYIVNEQFF

v_gene: TRBV15
abundance: -
j_gene: TRBJ2-4
d_gene: TRBD1
CDR3nt: TGTGCCACCAGCAACCAACAGGGGGGCTTAACCAAAAACATTCAGTACTTC
CDR3aa: CATSNQQGGLTKNIQYF

v_gene: TRBV5-6
abundance: -
j_gene: TRBJ2-5
d_gene: -
CDR3nt: TGTGCCAGCAGCAAGACAGGAACCGGGGCCCAGTACTTC
CDR3aa: CASSKTGTGAQYF

v_gene: TRBV24-1
abundance: -
j_gene: TRBJ2-2
d_gene: TRBD2
CDR3nt: TGTGCCACCAGTGGTGCCACTAGCGGGCGGTTTACCGGGGAGCTGTTTTTT
CDR3aa: CATSGATSGRFTGELFF

v_gene: TRBV6-6
abundance: -
j_gene: TRBJ2-2
d_gene: TRBD2
CDR3nt: TGTGCCAGCAGTAACTTAGCGGGAGGGACCGGGGAGCTGTTTTTT
CDR3aa: CASSNLAGGTGELFF

v_gene: TRBV7-9
abundance: -
j_gene: TRBJ2-7
d_gene: -
CDR3nt: TGTGCCAGCAGCACTACCGGGATAATCTACGAGCAGTACTTC
CDR3aa: CASSTTGIIYEQYF

v_gene: TRBV7-2
abundance: -
j_gene: TRBJ2-2
d_gene: -
CDR3nt: TGTGCCAGCAGCTCGAATCCGGTAACAACGGGGGAGCTGTTTTTT
CDR3aa: CASSSNPVTTGELFF